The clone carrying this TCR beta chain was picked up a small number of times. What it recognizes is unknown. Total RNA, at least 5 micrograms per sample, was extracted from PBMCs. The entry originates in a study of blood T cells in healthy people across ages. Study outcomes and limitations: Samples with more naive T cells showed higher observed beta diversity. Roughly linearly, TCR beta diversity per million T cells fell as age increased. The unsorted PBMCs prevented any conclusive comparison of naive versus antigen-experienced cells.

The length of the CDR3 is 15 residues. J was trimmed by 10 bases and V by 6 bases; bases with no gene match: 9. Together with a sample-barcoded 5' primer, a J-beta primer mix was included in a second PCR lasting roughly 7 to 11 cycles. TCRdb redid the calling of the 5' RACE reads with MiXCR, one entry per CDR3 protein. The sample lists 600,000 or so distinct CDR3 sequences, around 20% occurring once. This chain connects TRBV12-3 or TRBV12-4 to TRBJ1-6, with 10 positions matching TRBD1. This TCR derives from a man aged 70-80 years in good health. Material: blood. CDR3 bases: TGTGCCAGCAGCCCGGAAGGACAGGGGGGATCACCCCTCCACTTT. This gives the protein CASSPEGQGGSPLHF.